This T cell receptor beta chain emerged from a study of blood T cell repertoires in COVID-19. TCRdb's table, derived via immunoSEQ multiplex PCR, lists solely in-frame clones and lacks some. Found here are 45,000 to 60,000 clones, around 90% of them singletons; the top ten hold approximately 5.9%. CDR1 is MNHEY and CDR2 is SVGEGT in the germline V gene. This CDR3 is 16 amino acids long. Trimming at V came to 0 bases and at J to 6 bases, leaving 5 bases not matched to a gene. This chain links TRBV6-2 or TRBV6-3 with TRBJ2-4; 10 bases are a match to TRBD2. The sequence was collected from a man aged 65 to 79 with active COVID-19. The source material was peripheral blood. For the CDR3, the DNA is TGTGCCAGCAGTTACTCGGAGCGGGGGGGGTCAAACATTCAGTACTTC. Encoded protein: CASSYSERGGSNIQYF.